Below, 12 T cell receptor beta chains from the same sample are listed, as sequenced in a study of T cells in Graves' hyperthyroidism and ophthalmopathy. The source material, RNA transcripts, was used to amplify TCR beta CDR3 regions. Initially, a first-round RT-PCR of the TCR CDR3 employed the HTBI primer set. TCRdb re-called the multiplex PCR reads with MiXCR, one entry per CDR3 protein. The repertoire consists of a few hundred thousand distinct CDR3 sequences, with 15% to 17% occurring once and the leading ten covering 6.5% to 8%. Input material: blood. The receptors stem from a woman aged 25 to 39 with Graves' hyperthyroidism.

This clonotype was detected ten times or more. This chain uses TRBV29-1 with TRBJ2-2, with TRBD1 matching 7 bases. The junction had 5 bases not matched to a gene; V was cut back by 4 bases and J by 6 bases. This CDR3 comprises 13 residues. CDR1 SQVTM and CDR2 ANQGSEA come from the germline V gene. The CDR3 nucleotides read TGCAGCGTTGGACAGGGAAGGGCCGGGGAGCTGTTTTTT. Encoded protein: CSVGQGRAGELFF.

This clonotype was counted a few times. The CDR3 DNA reads TGTGCCAGCAGTTACTCGTTTGAAAAGGGCACTGAAGCTTTCTTT. This sequence encodes CASSYSFEKGTEAFF. The V and J genes are TRBV6-2 or TRBV6-3 and TRBJ1-1; D is uncertain. Germline V gene data show CDR1 as MNHEY and CDR2 as SVGEGT. This CDR3 comprises 15 residues. Trimming removed 0 bases at V and 4 bases at J, with 12 bases between.

This chain's CDR3 is CASSQDREFPLHF. Here the CDR3 DNA reads TGCGCCAGCAGCCAAGACCGGGAATTCCCCCTCCACTTT. The genes are TRBV4-3 and TRBJ1-6, with unresolved D. Germline V lookup: CDR1 LGHNA, CDR2 YSLEER. V lost 0 bases, J lost 13 bases, and 10 bases lay in between. This CDR3 region has 13 residues.

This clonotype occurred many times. CDR3 nucleotides: TGCGCCAGCACCCCCTCGAGGTGGCAAGAGACCCAGTACTTC. It specifies CASTPSRWQETQYF. The J gene is TRBJ2-5, the V gene TRBV5-1; D uncertain. V was pared by 6 bases and J by 2 bases, with 14 bases between. The CDR3 runs to 14 residues. The germline gives CDR1 SGHRS, CDR2 YFSETQ.

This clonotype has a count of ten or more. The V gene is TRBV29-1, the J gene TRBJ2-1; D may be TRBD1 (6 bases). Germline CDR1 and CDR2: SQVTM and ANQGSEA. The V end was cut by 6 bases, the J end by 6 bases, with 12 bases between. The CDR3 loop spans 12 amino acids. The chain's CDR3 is CSVDSQGNEQFF. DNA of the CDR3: TGCAGCGTGGACTCACAGGGCAATGAGCAGTTCTTC.

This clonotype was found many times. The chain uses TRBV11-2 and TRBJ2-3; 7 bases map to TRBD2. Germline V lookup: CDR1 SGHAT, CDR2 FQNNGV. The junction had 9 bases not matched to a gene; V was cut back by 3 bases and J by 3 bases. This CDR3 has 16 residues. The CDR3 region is CASSFPAGRATDTQYF. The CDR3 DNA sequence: TGTGCCAGCAGCTTTCCAGCGGGAAGGGCGACAGATACGCAGTATTTT.

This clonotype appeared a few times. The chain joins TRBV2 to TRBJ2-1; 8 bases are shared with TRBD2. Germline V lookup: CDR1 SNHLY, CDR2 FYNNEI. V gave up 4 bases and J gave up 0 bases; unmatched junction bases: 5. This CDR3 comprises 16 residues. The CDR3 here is CASSVWAGGSYNEQFF. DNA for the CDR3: TGTGCCAGCAGTGTCTGGGCGGGAGGCTCCTACAATGAGCAGTTCTTC.

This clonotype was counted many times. CDR3 nucleotides: TGTGCCAGCAGCTTTCAACAGGGCCTCTACGAGCAGTACTTC. This codes for CASSFQQGLYEQYF. V gene TRBV11-2 combines with J gene TRBJ2-7; D perhaps matches TRBD1 (6 bases). The CDR3 spans 14 residues. Germline V lookup: CDR1 SGHAT, CDR2 FQNNGV. The ends were cut back, 3 bases at V and 3 bases at J, with 12 bases in the middle.

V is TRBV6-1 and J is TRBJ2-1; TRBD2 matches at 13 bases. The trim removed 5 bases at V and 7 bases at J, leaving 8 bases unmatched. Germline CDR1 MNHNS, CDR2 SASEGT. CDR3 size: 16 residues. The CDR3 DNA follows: TGTGCCAGCAGTCCCCGGACTAGCGGGAGCGTTAATGAGCAGTTCTTC. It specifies CASSPRTSGSVNEQFF.

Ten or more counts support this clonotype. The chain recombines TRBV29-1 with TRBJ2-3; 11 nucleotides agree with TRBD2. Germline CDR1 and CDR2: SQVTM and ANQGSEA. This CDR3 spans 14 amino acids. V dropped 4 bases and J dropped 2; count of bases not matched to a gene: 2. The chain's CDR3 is CSVVAGGITDTQYF. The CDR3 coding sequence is TGCAGCGTTGTAGCGGGAGGGATCACAGATACGCAGTATTTT.

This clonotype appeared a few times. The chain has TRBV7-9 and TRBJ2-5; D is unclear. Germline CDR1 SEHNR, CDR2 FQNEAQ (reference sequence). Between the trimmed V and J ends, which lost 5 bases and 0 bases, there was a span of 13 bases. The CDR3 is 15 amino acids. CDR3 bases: TGTGCCAGCAGCCGGAGAACTGGGTACCAAGAGACCCAGTACTTC. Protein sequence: CASSRRTGYQETQYF.

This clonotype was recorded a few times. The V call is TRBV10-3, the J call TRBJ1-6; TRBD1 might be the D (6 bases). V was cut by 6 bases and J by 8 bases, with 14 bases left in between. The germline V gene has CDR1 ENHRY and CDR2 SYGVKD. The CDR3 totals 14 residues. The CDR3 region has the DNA TGTGCCATCAGCGAAGGACAGAGAGATTCACCCCTCCACTTT. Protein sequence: CAISEGQRDSPLHF.